Following are 30 T cell receptor beta chains from one sample sequenced in a study of cytomegalovirus exposure and HLA in healthy donors. The PCR had 60 Vbeta and 13 Jbeta primers. Profiled with immunoSEQ multiplex PCR; TCRdb holds only in-frame clones, not every one. The sample carries about 130,000 clones, under 85% recorded once. Sample: PBMCs. The receptor source for this set is a boy younger than 18 in good health and CMV-seronegative.

This chain connects TRBV5-1 to TRBJ2-3, with D maybe TRBD2 (5 bases). This CDR3 has 12 residues. Germline CDR1 reads SGHRS; CDR2 reads YFSETQ. V lost 4 bases, J lost 6 bases, and 9 bases lay in between. As DNA, the CDR3 is TGCGCCAGCAGCGGAGACTACGATACGCAGTATTTT. It translates to CASSGDYDTQYF.

The V and J genes are TRBV19 and TRBJ2-2, with 8 bases fitting TRBD2. Germline V gene sequence: CDR1 LNHDA, CDR2 SQIVND (reference sequence). The CDR3 extends over 15 amino acids. V lost 2 bases to trimming and J lost 6 bases; unmatched junction nucleotides: 5. CDR3 protein: CASSITAGESGELFF. The CDR3 DNA sequence: TGTGCCAGTAGTATAACAGCGGGAGAATCCGGGGAGCTGTTTTTT.

This clone was found once. This chain joins TRBV27 and TRBJ2-7; 10 nucleotides match TRBD1. The CDR3 extends over 15 amino acids. V gave up 6 bases and J gave up 4 bases; unmatched junction bases: 9. Germline CDR1 reads MNHEY; CDR2 reads SMNVEV (reference sequence). Here the CDR3 DNA reads TGTGCCAGCAGCCATCCACCGGGACAGGGGTACGAGCAGTACTTC. Protein product: CASSHPPGQGYEQYF.

CDR3 residues: CASSLARGLVYGYTF. The CDR3 DNA reads TGTGCCAGCAGCTTGGCCAGGGGGCTGGTCTATGGCTACACCTTC. The chain carries TRBV5-6 and TRBJ1-2, with 8 positions matching TRBD1. The junction had 5 bases not matched to a gene; V was cut back by 0 bases and J by 4 bases. The CDR3 runs to 15 residues. The V gene's germline CDR1 is SGHDT and CDR2 YYEEEE.

The chain employs TRBV5-1 and TRBJ1-1; D gene uncertain. The CDR3 extends over 12 amino acids. Trimming removed 7 bases from V and 7 bases from J, with 14 bases in between. CDR1 and CDR2 (germline): SGHRS, YFSETQ. In nucleotides, the CDR3 is TGCGCCAGCGGTCCCGGAGGAGTTGAAGCTTTCTTT. It is translated as CASGPGGVEAFF.

This sequence joins TRBV5-1 and TRBJ2-3; 7 nucleotides line up with TRBD1. The germline gives CDR1 SGHRS, CDR2 YFSETQ. J was trimmed by 1 base and V by 1 base; bases with no gene match: 3. The CDR3 is 15 amino acids. The chain's CDR3 is CASSLTGVGTDTQYF. DNA for the CDR3: TGCGCCAGCAGCTTGACAGGGGTTGGCACAGATACGCAGTATTTT.

The chain combines TRBV30 with TRBJ2-3, with D maybe TRBD2 (6 bases). Germline V gives CDR1 GTSNPN, CDR2 SVGIG (reference sequence). The V gene lost 3 bases and the J gene lost 2 bases, with 6 bases spanning the gap. CDR3 length: 12 amino acids. CDR3 amino acids: CAWRGLTDTQYF. Written as DNA, the CDR3 is TGTGCCTGGAGGGGACTCACAGATACGCAGTATTTT.

The rearrangement joins TRBV19 to TRBJ2-7; D may be TRBD1 (6 bases). This CDR3 contains 13 residues. Trimming removed 6 bases at V and 6 bases at J, with 15 bases between. CDR1 is LNHDA, CDR2 SQIVND, per germline (reference sequence). CDR3 region: CASRIGAGAEQYF. The CDR3 DNA reads as TGTGCCAGTAGAATTGGGGCAGGGGCCGAGCAGTACTTC.

The chain recombines TRBV27 with TRBJ1-1; D possibly corresponds to TRBD1 (6 bases). CDR3 length: 15 residues. Trimming pared 0 bases from V and 3 bases from J, leaving 11 bases between. Germline V gene lookup returns CDR1 MNHEY and CDR2 SMNVEV (reference sequence). For the CDR3, the DNA is TGTGCCAGCAGTTTATCGGGGGGGCCCGACACTGAAGCTTTCTTT. It is translated as CASSLSGGPDTEAFF.

This clone occurred once. The chain couples TRBV2 to TRBJ1-2; no definite D call. Germline-derived CDR1 and CDR2 are SNHLY and FYNNEI. The CDR3 extends over 14 amino acids. V was trimmed by 1 base and J by 2 bases, leaving 8 bases between them. CDR3 nucleotide sequence: TGTGCCAGCAGTGAAGTGACAACCAACTATGGCTACACCTTC. Translated: CASSEVTTNYGYTF.

The chain carries TRBV5-6 and TRBJ2-7; weak D call: TRBD1 (6 bases). Germline V lookup: CDR1 SGHDT, CDR2 YYEEEE. V lost 2 bases, J lost 3 bases, and 18 bases lay in between. The CDR3 has 16 amino acids. In nucleotides, the CDR3 is TGTGCCAGCAGCTTCCGAGGCGCAGGGGTAGGCTACGAGCAGTACTTC. It encodes CASSFRGAGVGYEQYF.

In this sample, this clone turned up once. The genes are TRBV6-1 and TRBJ1-1; D remains unclear. Germline V gene lookup returns CDR1 MNHNS and CDR2 SASEGT. V shed 9 bases and J shed 3 bases, with 14 bases lying between them. There are 13 residues in the CDR3. The CDR3 loop reads CASKQNMDTEAFF. CDR3 coding DNA: TGTGCCAGTAAACAGAACATGGACACTGAAGCTTTCTTT.

The chain joins TRBV7-9 to TRBJ2-7; D gene uncertain. From germline, CDR1 is SEHNR and CDR2 FQNEAQ (reference sequence). The length of the CDR3 is 12 residues. With 5 bases removed from V and 6 bases from J, the gap between germline ends came to 11 bases. The CDR3 nucleotides are TGTGCCAGCAGCATTGCCAGAGGCGAGCAGTACTTC. It yields the protein CASSIARGEQYF. Variable domain in full (rest from reference TRBV7-9 and TRBJ2-7): DTGVSQNPRHKITKRGQNVTFRCDPISEHNRLYWYRQTLGQGPEFLTYFQNEAQLEKSRLLSDRFSAERPKGSFSTLEIQRTEQGDSAMYLCASSIARGEQYFGPGTRLTVT.

V usage is TRBV6-5 and J usage is TRBJ1-3; D unclear. Trimming stripped 0 bases from V and 0 bases from J, with 9 bases between. This CDR3 has 16 amino acids. Germline CDR1 reads MNHEY; CDR2 reads SVGAGI. CDR3 coding DNA: TGTGCCAGCAGTTACTCCCCCGCCAGCTCTGGAAACACCATATATTTT. The encoded protein is CASSYSPASSGNTIYF.

V usage is TRBV29-1 and J usage is TRBJ1-2; 8 nucleotides align to TRBD1. The trim removed 4 bases at V and 9 bases at J, leaving 13 bases unmatched. CDR1 is SQVTM and CDR2 is ANQGSEA in the germline V gene. This CDR3 region has 14 residues. In nucleotides, the CDR3 is TGCAGCGTTGTATTAGACAGGGGTGTTATGCGCTACACCTTC. Its translation is CSVVLDRGVMRYTF.

V usage is TRBV7-2 and J usage is TRBJ2-1; D remains unclear. Per the germline V gene, CDR1 is SGHTA and CDR2 is FQGNSA. Between the trimmed V and J ends, which lost 5 bases and 8 bases, there was a span of 7 bases. The CDR3 length is 11 residues. CDR3 nucleotide sequence: TGTGCCAGCAGCCAACTGGATGAGCAGTTCTTC. It specifies CASSQLDEQFF.

The CDR3 reads CASPRVGGSRTDTQYF. In nucleotides, the CDR3 is TGTGCCTCCCCCCGGGTCGGTGGGAGCAGAACAGATACGCAGTATTTT. This sequence joins TRBV30 and TRBJ2-3; possibly TRBD2 for D (5 bases). The ends were cut back, 7 bases at V and 3 bases at J, with 23 bases in the middle. The CDR3 is 16 residues long. The germline V gene has CDR1 GTSNPN and CDR2 SVGIG (reference sequence). The variable domain in full, with the rest retrieved from reference TRBV30 and TRBJ2-3, is SQTIHQWPATLVQPVGSPLSLECTVEGTSNPNLYWYRQAAGRGLQLLFYSVGIGQISSEVPQNLSASRPQDRQFILSSKKLLLSDSGFYLCASPRVGGSRTDTQYFGPGTRLTVL.

This clone has a handful of counts. At one end the junction does not follow the germline gene, possibly because of a read error. This sequence joins TRBV6-5 and TRBJ2-7; TRBD1 is a possible D gene (5 bases). The CDR3 is made up of 14 amino acids. Germline V CDR1 and CDR2: MNHEY, SVGAGI. The CDR3 is CASSDSQGSYEQYF. DNA for the CDR3: TGTGCCAGCAGTGACTCTCAGGGCTCCTACGAGCAGTACTTC.

This clone came up once. The J gene is TRBJ2-5, the V gene TRBV6-5; 8 bases map to TRBD2. V shed 6 bases and J 4 bases; nucleotides not matched to a gene: 7. The CDR3 consists of 14 residues. Germline V CDR1 and CDR2: MNHEY, SVGAGI. The chain's CDR3 is CASSGGAARETQYF. The CDR3 DNA reads TGTGCCAGCAGCGGGGGGGCCGCAAGAGAGACCCAGTACTTC.

This clone was observed a few times. The V and J genes are TRBV7-9 and TRBJ1-1, with D possibly being TRBD1 (6 bases). This CDR3 is built from 12 residues. The ends were cut back, 5 bases at V and 5 bases at J, with 9 bases in the middle. Germline CDR1 and CDR2: SEHNR and FQNEAQ (reference sequence). The CDR3 reads CASSQGQTEAFF. CDR3 in DNA: TGTGCCAGCAGCCAGGGGCAAACTGAAGCTTTCTTT.

This clone appeared a single time. The chain recombines TRBV7-2 with TRBJ2-7; weak D call: TRBD2 (5 bases). Trimming removed 4 bases from V and 0 bases from J, with 10 bases in between. CDR1 and CDR2 (germline): SGHTA, FQGNSA. The CDR3 runs 14 residues. The CDR3 protein is CASSSREPSYEQYF. The CDR3 DNA follows: TGTGCCAGCAGCTCCCGGGAACCCTCCTACGAGCAGTACTTC.

Only a few counts were recorded for this clone. V is TRBV4-2 and J is TRBJ2-2, with D possibly matching TRBD2 (6 bases). Germline V CDR1 and CDR2: LGHNA, YNFKEQ. V lost 1 base, J lost 7 bases, and 19 bases lay in between. This CDR3 has 17 residues. The CDR3 region is CASSQVQDSGNIGELFF. CDR3 DNA: TGTGCCAGCAGCCAAGTGCAGGATAGCGGTAATATCGGGGAGCTGTTTTTT.

This clone was seen a single time. This chain links TRBV29-1 with TRBJ2-3; D is undetermined. V was pared by 4 bases and J by 0 bases, with 11 bases between. The CDR3 length is 14 residues. Germline-derived CDR1 and CDR2 are SQVTM and ANQGSEA. CDR3: CSVVSGGSTDTQYF. Written as DNA, the CDR3 is TGCAGCGTTGTTTCGGGTGGGAGCACAGATACGCAGTATTTT.

A few counts support this clone. The chain is built from TRBV5-1 and TRBJ1-2; D might be TRBD1 (5 bases). Germline CDR1 SGHRS, CDR2 YFSETQ. This CDR3 has 13 residues. V shed 4 bases and J shed 5 bases, with 12 bases lying between them. The CDR3 DNA follows: TGCGCCAGCAGCCCATCGACAGCTTATGGCTACACCTTC. Translating gives CASSPSTAYGYTF.

V and J are TRBV27 and TRBJ1-2; D unclear. There are 15 residues in the CDR3. The V end was cut by 3 bases, the J end by 1 base, with 12 bases between. Germline CDR1 reads MNHEY; CDR2 reads SMNVEV (reference sequence). In DNA form, the CDR3 reads TGTGCCAGCAGTTTCCGAGGAGAGAATAACTATGGCTACACCTTC. This codes for CASSFRGENNYGYTF.

J is TRBJ2-1 and V is TRBV27, with 8 positions matching TRBD2. This CDR3 has 16 residues. V lost 6 bases and J lost 3; bases outside the gene matches: 10. In germline, CDR1 is MNHEY, CDR2 SMNVEV (reference sequence). The CDR3 DNA sequence: TGTGCCAGCAGCCACGTAGCGGGGACGGGCTACAATGAGCAGTTCTTC. Translation: CASSHVAGTGYNEQFF.

On this clone itself: The sample contains more than one DNA sequence encoding this CDR3. The chain carries TRBV29-1 and TRBJ1-1; D gene ambiguous. There are 12 residues in the CDR3. V was clipped by 4 bases and J by 1 base, with 7 bases between them. Germline CDR1 SQVTM, CDR2 ANQGSEA. CDR3 residues: CSVVRGNTEAFF. Here the CDR3 DNA reads TGCAGCGTTGTTCGGGGGAACACTGAAGCTTTCTTT.

The chain carries TRBV27 and TRBJ2-2; the D is unclear. The CDR3 spans 15 residues. V was shortened by 6 bases and J by 4 bases, with 15 bases between the two germline ends. The germline V gene encodes CDR1 MNHEY and CDR2 SMNVEV (reference sequence). This CDR3 reads CASSRLLVFTGELFF. CDR3 in DNA: TGTGCCAGCAGCCGTCTCCTCGTTTTCACCGGGGAGCTGTTTTTT.

This chain links TRBV25-1 with TRBJ2-7, with D possibly being TRBD2 (6 bases). Germline V gene lookup returns CDR1 MGHDK and CDR2 SYGVNS. This CDR3 comprises 13 residues. Trimming left V 4 bases short and J 5 bases short, with 12 bases between. DNA of the CDR3: TGTGCCAGCAGTGCTTTTTGGGGGGACGAGCAGTACTTC. It is translated as CASSAFWGDEQYF.

In nucleotides, the CDR3 is TGTGCCAGTAGTATAGGGCAGGGGTCTGGGGCCAACGTCCTGACTTTC. Its protein product is CASSIGQGSGANVLTF. J is TRBJ2-6 and V is TRBV19, with a possible D match to TRBD1 (6 bases). The V and J ends lost 1 base and 1 base respectively, with 8 bases between them. Looked up from germline, CDR1 is LNHDA and CDR2 is SQIVND (reference sequence). The CDR3 spans 16 residues.